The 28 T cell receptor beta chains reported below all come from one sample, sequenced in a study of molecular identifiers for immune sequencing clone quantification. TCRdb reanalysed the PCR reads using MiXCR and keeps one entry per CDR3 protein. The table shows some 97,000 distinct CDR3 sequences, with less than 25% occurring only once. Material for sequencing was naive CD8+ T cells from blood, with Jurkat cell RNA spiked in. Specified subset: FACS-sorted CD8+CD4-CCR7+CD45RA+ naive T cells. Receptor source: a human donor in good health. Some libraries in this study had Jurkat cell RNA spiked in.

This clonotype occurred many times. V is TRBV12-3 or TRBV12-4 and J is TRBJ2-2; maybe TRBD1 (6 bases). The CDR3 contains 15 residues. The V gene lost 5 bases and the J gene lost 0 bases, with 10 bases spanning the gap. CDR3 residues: CASSPQGTNTGELFF. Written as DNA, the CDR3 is TGTGCCAGCAGTCCACAGGGAACGAACACCGGGGAGCTGTTTTTT.

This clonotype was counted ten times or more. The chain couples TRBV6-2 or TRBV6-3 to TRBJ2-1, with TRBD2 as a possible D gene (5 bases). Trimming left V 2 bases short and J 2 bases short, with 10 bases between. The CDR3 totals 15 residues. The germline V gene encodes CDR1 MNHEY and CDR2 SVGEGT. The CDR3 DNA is TGTGCCAGCAGTTACGGGAGAGTACCCTACAATGAGCAGTTCTTC. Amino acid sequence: CASSYGRVPYNEQFF.

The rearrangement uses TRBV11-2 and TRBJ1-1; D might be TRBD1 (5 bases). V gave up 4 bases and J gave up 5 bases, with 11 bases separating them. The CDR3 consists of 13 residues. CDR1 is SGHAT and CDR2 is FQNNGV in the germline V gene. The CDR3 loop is CASSSERGTEAFF. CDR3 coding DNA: TGTGCCAGCAGCTCTGAACGGGGGACTGAAGCTTTCTTT.

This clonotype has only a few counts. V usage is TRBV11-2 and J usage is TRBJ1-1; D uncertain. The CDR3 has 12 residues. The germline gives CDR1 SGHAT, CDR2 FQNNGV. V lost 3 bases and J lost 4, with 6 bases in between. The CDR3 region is CASSLGITEAFF. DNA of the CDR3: TGTGCCAGCAGCTTGGGTATCACTGAAGCTTTCTTT. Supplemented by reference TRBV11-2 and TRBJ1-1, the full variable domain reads EAGVAQSPRYKIIEKRQSVAFWCNPISGHATLYWYQQILGQGPKLLIQFQNNGVVDDSQLPKDRFSAERLKGVDSTLKIQPAKLEDSAVYLCASSLGITEAFFGQGTRLTVV.

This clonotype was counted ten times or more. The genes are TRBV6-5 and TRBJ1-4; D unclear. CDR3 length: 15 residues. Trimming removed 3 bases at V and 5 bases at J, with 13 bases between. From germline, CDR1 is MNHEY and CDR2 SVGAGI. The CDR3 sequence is CASSYLAGANEKLFF. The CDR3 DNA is TGTGCCAGCAGTTATTTAGCAGGAGCAAATGAAAAACTGTTTTTT.

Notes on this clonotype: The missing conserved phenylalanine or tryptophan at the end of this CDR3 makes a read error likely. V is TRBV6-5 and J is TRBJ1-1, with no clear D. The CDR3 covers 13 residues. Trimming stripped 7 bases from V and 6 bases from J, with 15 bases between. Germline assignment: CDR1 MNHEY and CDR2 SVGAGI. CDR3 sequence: CASTSRASPEAFS. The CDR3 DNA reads TGTGCCAGCACTTCACGGGCGTCTCCTGAAGCTTTCTCT.

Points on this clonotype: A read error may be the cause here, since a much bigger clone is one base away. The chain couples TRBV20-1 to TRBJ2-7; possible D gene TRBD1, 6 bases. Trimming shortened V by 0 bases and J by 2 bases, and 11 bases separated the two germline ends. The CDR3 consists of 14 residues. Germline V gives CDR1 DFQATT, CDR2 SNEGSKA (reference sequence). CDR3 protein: CSARDGQKPYEQYF. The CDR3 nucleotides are TGCAGTGCTAGAGATGGACAGAAACCCTACGAGCAGTACTTC.

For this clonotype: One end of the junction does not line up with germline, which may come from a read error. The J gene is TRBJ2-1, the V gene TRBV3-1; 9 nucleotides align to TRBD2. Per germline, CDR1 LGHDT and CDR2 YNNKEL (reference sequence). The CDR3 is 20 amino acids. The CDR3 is CASSQETPSPSGEKWGEQIF. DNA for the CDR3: TGTGCCAGCAGCCAAGAAACTCCCAGTCCTAGCGGGGAAAAATGGGGTGAGCAGATCTTC.

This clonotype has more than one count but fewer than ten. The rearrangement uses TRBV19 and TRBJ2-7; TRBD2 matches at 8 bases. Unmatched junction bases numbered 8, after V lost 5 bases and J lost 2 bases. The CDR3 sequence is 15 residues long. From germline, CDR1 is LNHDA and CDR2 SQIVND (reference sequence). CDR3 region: CASSPLSGTPYEQYF. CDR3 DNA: TGTGCCAGTAGTCCGCTTAGCGGGACACCCTACGAGCAGTACTTC.

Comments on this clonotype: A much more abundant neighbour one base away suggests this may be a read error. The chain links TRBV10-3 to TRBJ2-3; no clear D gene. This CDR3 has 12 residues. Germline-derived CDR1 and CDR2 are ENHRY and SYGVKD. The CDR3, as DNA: TGTGCCATCGGTGATAGTCTAGATACGCAGTATTTT. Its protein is CAIGDSLDTQYF.

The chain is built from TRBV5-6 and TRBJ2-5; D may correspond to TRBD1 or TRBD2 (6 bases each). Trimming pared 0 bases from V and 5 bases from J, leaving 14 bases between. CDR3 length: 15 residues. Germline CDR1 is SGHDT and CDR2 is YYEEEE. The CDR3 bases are TGTGCCAGCAGCTTGGAAGGGGGGCAGGAGGAGACCCAGTACTTC. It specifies CASSLEGGQEETQYF.

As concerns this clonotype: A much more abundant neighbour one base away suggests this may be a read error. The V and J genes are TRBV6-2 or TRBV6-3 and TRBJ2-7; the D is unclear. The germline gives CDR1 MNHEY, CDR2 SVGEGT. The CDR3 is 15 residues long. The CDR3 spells CASSALLGIAYERYF. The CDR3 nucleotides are TGTGCCAGCAGTGCCCTTTTGGGCATTGCCTACGAGCGGTACTTC.

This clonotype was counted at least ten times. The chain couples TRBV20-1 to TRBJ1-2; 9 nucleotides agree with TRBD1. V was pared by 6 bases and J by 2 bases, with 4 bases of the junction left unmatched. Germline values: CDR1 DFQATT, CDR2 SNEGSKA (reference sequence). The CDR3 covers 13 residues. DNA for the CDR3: TGCAGTGCGGGAGGACAGGGGAACTATGGCTACACCTTC. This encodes CSAGGQGNYGYTF.

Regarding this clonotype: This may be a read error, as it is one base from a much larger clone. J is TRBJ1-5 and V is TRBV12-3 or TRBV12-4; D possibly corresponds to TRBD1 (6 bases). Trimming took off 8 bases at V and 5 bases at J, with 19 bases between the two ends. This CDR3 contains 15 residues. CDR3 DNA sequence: TGTGCCAGCGGAACGGGGCAGGGGAGGGATCAGCCCCAGCATTTT. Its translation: CASGTGQGRDQPQHF.

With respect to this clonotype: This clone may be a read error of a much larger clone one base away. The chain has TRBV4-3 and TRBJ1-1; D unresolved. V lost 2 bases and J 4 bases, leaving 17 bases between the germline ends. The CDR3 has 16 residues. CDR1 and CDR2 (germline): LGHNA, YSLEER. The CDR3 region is CASSQNSTGSSTEAFF. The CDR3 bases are TGCGCCAGCAGCCAAAATAGTACCGGGTCCTCCACTGAAGCTTTCTTT.

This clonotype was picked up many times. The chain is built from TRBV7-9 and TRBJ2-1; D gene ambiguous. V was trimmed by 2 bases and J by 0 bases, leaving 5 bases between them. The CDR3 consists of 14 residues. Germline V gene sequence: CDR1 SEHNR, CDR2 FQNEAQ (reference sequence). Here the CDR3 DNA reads TGTGCCAGCAGCTTAATCGCCTCCTACAATGAGCAGTTCTTC. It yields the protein CASSLIASYNEQFF.

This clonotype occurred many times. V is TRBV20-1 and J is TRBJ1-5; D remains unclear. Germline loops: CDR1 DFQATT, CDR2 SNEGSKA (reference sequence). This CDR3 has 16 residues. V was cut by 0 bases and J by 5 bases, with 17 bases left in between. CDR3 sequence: CSARDLAEQPYQPQHF. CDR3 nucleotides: TGCAGTGCTAGAGATCTGGCGGAGCAACCTTATCAGCCCCAGCATTTT.

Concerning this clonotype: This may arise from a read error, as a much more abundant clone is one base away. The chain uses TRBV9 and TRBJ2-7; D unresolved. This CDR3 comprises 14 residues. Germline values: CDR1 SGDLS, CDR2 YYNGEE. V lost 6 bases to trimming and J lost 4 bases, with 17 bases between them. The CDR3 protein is CASNPASGPYEQYF. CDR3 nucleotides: TGTGCCAGCAACCCAGCATCAGGCCCTTACGAGCAGTACTTC.

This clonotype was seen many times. The CDR3 nucleotides read TGTGCCAGCACCTTTACCGCCGTAGGGGGGGCCTTTATGAATGAGCAGTTCTTC. It specifies CASTFTAVGGAFMNEQFF. The chain employs TRBV27 and TRBJ2-1, with D possibly matching TRBD2 (7 bases). V lost 7 bases to trimming and J lost 7 bases, with 29 bases between them. CDR3 size: 18 residues. Germline CDR1 is MNHEY and CDR2 is SMNVEV (reference sequence).

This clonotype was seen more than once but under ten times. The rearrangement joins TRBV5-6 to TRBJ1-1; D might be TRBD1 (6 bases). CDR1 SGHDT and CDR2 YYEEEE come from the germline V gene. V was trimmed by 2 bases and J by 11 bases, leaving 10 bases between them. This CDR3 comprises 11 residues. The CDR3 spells CASSFGQGAFF. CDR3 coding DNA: TGTGCCAGCAGCTTTGGGCAGGGGGCTTTCTTT.

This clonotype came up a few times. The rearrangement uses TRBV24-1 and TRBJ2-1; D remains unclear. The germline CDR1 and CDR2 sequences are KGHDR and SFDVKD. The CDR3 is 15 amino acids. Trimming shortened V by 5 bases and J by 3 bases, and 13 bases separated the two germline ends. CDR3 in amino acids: CATSGVTEDYNEQFF. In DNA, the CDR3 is TGTGCCACCAGTGGCGTGACTGAGGACTACAATGAGCAGTTCTTC.

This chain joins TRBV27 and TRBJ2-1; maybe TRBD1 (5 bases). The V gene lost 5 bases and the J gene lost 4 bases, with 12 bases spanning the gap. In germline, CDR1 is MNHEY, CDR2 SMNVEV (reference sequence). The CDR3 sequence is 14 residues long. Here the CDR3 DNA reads TGTGCCAGCAGTCTCCGGACAAAGTACAATGAGCAGTTCTTC. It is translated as CASSLRTKYNEQFF.

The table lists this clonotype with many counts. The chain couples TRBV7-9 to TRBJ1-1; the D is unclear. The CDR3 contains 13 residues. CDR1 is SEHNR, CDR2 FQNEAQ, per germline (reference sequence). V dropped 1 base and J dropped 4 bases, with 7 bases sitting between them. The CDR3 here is CASSLGPSTEAFF. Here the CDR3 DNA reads TGTGCCAGCAGCTTAGGTCCATCCACTGAAGCTTTCTTT.

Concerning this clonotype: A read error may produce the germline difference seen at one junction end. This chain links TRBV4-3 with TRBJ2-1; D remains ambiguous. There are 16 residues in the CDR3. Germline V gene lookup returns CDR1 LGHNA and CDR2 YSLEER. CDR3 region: CASSPERASSYNKQFF. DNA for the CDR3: TGCGCCAGCAGCCCGGAAAGGGCGAGCTCCTACAATAAGCAGTTCTTC.

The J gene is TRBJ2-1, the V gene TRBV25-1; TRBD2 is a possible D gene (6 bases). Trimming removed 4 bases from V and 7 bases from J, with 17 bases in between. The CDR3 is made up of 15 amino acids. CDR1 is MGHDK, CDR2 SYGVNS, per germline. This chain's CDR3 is CASSVMLSGANEQFF. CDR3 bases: TGTGCCAGCAGTGTAATGCTTAGCGGAGCTAATGAGCAGTTCTTC.

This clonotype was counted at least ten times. The CDR3 region is CASSPLLAGPTDTQYF. The DNA for the CDR3 is TGTGCCAGCAGCCCCCTCCTAGCGGGGCCCACAGATACGCAGTATTTT. V gene TRBV12-3 or TRBV12-4 combines with J gene TRBJ2-3; 9 bases are a match to TRBD2. V shed 6 bases, J shed 2 bases, and the junction held 9 bases outside the gene matches. CDR3 length: 16 amino acids.

CDR3 amino acids: CASSEGQGLESNQPQHF. The CDR3 DNA is TGTGCCAGCAGTGAGGGACAGGGGCTTGAGAGCAATCAGCCCCAGCATTTT. This chain uses TRBV6-6 with TRBJ1-5; 10 nucleotides match TRBD1. The CDR3 is 17 amino acids. Germline lookup yields CDR1 MNHNY and CDR2 SVGAGI (reference sequence). V lost 5 bases, J lost 1 base, and 8 bases stayed unmatched.

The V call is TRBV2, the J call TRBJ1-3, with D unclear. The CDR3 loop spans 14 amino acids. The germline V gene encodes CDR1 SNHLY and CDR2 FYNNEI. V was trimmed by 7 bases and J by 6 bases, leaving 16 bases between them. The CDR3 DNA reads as TGTGCCAGCATAGAACAAGGGTTTAAAAACACCATATATTTT. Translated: CASIEQGFKNTIYF.